Presented here are 30 T cell receptor beta chains from one specimen sequenced in a study of regulatory T cells in long-lasting Graves disease (dated by TCRdb to about 2021). Reading the label with the study, this specimen's time point is: persistent/refractory GD, antithyroid drugs over 5 years with positive TRAb. For both TCR sequencing and RNA sequencing, RNA was extracted from PBMCs using TRIzol. Libraries were made using multiplex PCR. TCRdb lists the instrument as Illumina HiSeq 4000. TCR beta libraries were built with iRepertoire HTBI primers and Arm-PCR amplification of CDR3 regions. TCRdb ran its own pipeline on the public reads, namely fastp trimming at Q25 and MiXCR clone calling, and kept in-frame beta chains. Each entry merges the rows of one CDR3 protein and shows their most common DNA and genes. The sample yields some 450,000 distinct CDR3 sequences; 23% were counted once. The top ten clonotypes cover around 24% of the sample.

The specimen was peripheral blood mononuclear cells (PBMCs), collected when the disease was refractory, from a patient treated with antithyroid drugs. Every receptor here comes from a female donor with Graves disease.

This clonotype was counted between two and nine times. The chain joins TRBV20-1 to TRBJ2-5; D is possibly TRBD2 (6 bases). The CDR3 spans 11 residues. CDR1 is DFQATT and CDR2 is SNEGSKA in the germline V gene (reference sequence). CDR3 bases: TGCAGCGGGGACTTCCAAGAGACCCAGTACTTC. It codes for CSGDFQETQYF.

Written as DNA, the CDR3 is TGTGCCAGCAGTTTATATTCAGGGCAGGGAAACACCATATATTTT. It codes for CASSLYSGQGNTIYF. This chain joins TRBV27 and TRBJ1-3; weak D call: TRBD1 (5 bases). Per the germline V gene, CDR1 is MNHEY and CDR2 is SMNVEV (reference sequence). The CDR3 extends over 15 amino acids. V was cut by 1 base and J by 4 bases, with 11 bases left in between.

The rearrangement uses TRBV18 and TRBJ1-5; TRBD1 is a possible D gene (5 bases). Trimming pared 2 bases from V and 16 bases from J, leaving 18 bases between. Germline V gene lookup returns CDR1 KGHSH and CDR2 LQKENI. This CDR3 contains 13 residues. The CDR3 loop is CASSPRETGLLHF. CDR3 bases: TGTGCCAGCTCACCAAGGGAAACGGGACTCCTCCATTTT. The full variable domain, with the rest looked up from reference TRBV18 and TRBJ1-5, is NAGVMQNPRHLVRRRGQEARLRCSPMKGHSHVYWYRQLPEEGLKFMVYLQKENIIDESGMPKERFSAEFPKEGPSILRIQQVVRGDSAAYFCASSPRETGLLHFGDGTRLSIL.

The count of this clonotype is one. The chain uses TRBV30 and TRBJ1-2; 8 bases line up with TRBD1. V lost 6 bases to trimming and J lost 4 bases; unmatched junction nucleotides: 7. Germline CDR1 and CDR2: GTSNPN and SVGIG (reference sequence). The CDR3 runs to 13 residues. The CDR3 here is CACRDRQTYGYTF. CDR3 nucleotide sequence: TGTGCCTGTCGGGACAGGCAGACCTATGGCTACACCTTC.

This clonotype was observed a few times. V is TRBV18 and J is TRBJ2-7, with a tentative D call TRBD1 (5 bases). V dropped 1 base and J dropped 7 bases, with 17 bases sitting between them. This CDR3 comprises 15 residues. The germline CDR1 and CDR2 sequences are KGHSH and LQKENI. The CDR3: CASSPRGASPREQYF. The CDR3 nucleotides read TGTGCCAGCTCACCACGGGGCGCATCCCCCCGGGAGCAGTACTTC.

The rearrangement links TRBV5-1 to TRBJ1-2; D unresolved. Germline V gene data show CDR1 as SGHRS and CDR2 as YFSETQ. The CDR3 runs 15 residues. V shed 4 bases and J shed 1 base, with 14 bases lying between them. CDR3 sequence reads: CASSPLVTSNYGYTF. The DNA of the CDR3 is TGCGCCAGCAGCCCTCTCGTCACAAGTAACTATGGCTACACCTTC.

This clonotype was detected ten times or more. The chain uses TRBV28 and TRBJ1-6; 7 bases line up with TRBD1. CDR3 length equals 15 residues. Trimming at V came to 6 bases and at J to 10 bases, leaving 12 bases not matched to a gene. Germline V gene data show CDR1 as MDHEN and CDR2 as SYDVKM. For the CDR3, the DNA is TGTGCCAGCAGGACAACAGGGGAAGGTTTCTCACCCCTCCACTTT. Protein product: CASRTTGEGFSPLHF.

In its sample, this clonotype was seen a few times. V usage is TRBV7-9 and J usage is TRBJ2-7; possible D gene TRBD1, 5 bases. V was clipped by 4 bases and J by 3 bases, with 10 bases between them. The CDR3 sequence is 13 residues long. Per the germline V gene, CDR1 is SEHNR and CDR2 is FQNEAQ (reference sequence). The DNA of the CDR3 is TGTGCCAGCAGCTCTCAGGGTAACTACGAGCAGTACTTC. Its protein product is CASSSQGNYEQYF.

This clonotype was observed a handful of times. The genes are TRBV7-2 and TRBJ2-7, with 11 bases lining up with TRBD2. Per germline, CDR1 SGHTA and CDR2 FQGNSA. This CDR3 has 14 residues. V shed 4 bases, J shed 4 bases, and the junction held 3 bases outside the gene matches. This CDR3 is CASSYTSGSYEQYF. CDR3 nucleotide sequence: TGTGCCAGCAGCTACACTAGCGGGAGTTACGAGCAGTACTTC.

Remarks on this clonotype: A read error may explain this, as a much larger clone is one base away. The chain has TRBV7-2 and TRBJ2-7, with D hard to call. The CDR3 totals 13 residues. In germline, CDR1 is SGHTA, CDR2 FQGNSA. The CDR3 DNA reads as TGTGCCAGCGGCTTAGTTTTCGGGTCCGAGCAGTACTTC. Residues: CASGLVFGSEQYF.

This clonotype was found a few times. The V gene is TRBV4-2, the J gene TRBJ2-7; 10 bases line up with TRBD2. The V and J ends lost 0 bases and 3 bases, in that order; junction bases with no gene match: 5. This CDR3 comprises 16 residues. In germline, CDR1 is LGHNA, CDR2 YNFKEQ. Here the CDR3 DNA reads TGTGCCAGCAGCCAAGATCGTAGCGGGGGGCGCTACGAGCAGTACTTC. Translation gives CASSQDRSGGRYEQYF.

A few counts support this clonotype. V and J are TRBV12-3 or TRBV12-4 and TRBJ2-7; D may be TRBD1 or TRBD2 (7 bases each). Between the trimmed V and J ends, which lost 2 bases and 0 bases, there was a span of 17 bases. This CDR3 is 17 amino acids long. The CDR3 region has the DNA TGTGCCAGCAGTTTACAGGGGGGGGGGACGAGCTCCTACGAGCAGTACTTC. This codes for CASSLQGGGTSSYEQYF.

The chain joins TRBV5-6 to TRBJ1-1; 8 nucleotides match TRBD1. J lost 6 bases, V lost 4 bases, and 5 bases had no gene match. Germline V CDR1 and CDR2: SGHDT, YYEEEE. The CDR3 loop spans 13 amino acids. CDR3: CASSVRTGPEAFF. The CDR3 DNA reads as TGTGCCAGCAGCGTAAGGACAGGGCCTGAAGCTTTCTTT. The variable domain in full, completed from reference TRBV5-6 and TRBJ1-1, reads DAGVTQSPTHLIKTRGQQVTLRCSPKSGHDTVSWYQQALGQGPQFIFQYYEEEERQRGNFPDRFSGHQFPNYSSELNVNALLLGDSALYLCASSVRTGPEAFFGQGTRLTVV.

This chain links TRBV29-1 with TRBJ1-1; no reliable D call. This CDR3 has 10 amino acids. Trimming took 8 bases from V and 1 from J, leaving 5 bases between them. CDR1 is SQVTM and CDR2 is ANQGSEA in the germline V gene. CDR3: CSTKNTEAFF. The DNA of the CDR3 is TGCAGCACTAAGAACACTGAAGCTTTCTTT.

The chain uses TRBV6-1 and TRBJ2-2; D may be TRBD1 (6 bases). The CDR3 is made up of 14 amino acids. V dropped 6 bases and J dropped 3 bases, with 11 bases sitting between them. CDR1 MNHNS and CDR2 SASEGT come from the germline V gene. The CDR3 DNA sequence: TGTGCCAGCAGGGCCGGGACACACACCGGGGAGCTGTTTTTT. It yields the protein CASRAGTHTGELFF.

This clonotype was counted ten times or more. The junction departs from germline at one end; a sequencing error may be responsible. The chain has TRBV13 and TRBJ2-5; TRBD1 or TRBD2 may be the D gene (5 bases each). The germline V gene encodes CDR1 PRHDT and CDR2 FYEKMQ (reference sequence). CDR3 length equals 14 residues. In DNA form, the CDR3 reads TGTGCCAGCAGCCTAGGGGCTAGCTTGGAGACCCAGTACTTC. Translated, it gives CASSLGASLETQYF.

This clonotype has a count of ten or more. J is TRBJ1-1 and V is TRBV27, with D perhaps matching TRBD1 (5 bases). The CDR3 is 16 amino acids. Trimming left V 4 bases short and J 1 base short, with 16 bases between. Germline values: CDR1 MNHEY, CDR2 SMNVEV (reference sequence). Here the CDR3 DNA reads TGTGCCAGCAGTTCTGGAGGGGATGGGTCGAACACTGAAGCTTTCTTT. It codes for CASSSGGDGSNTEAFF.

At least ten counts were recorded for this clonotype. The junction departs from germline at one end; a sequencing error may be responsible. The chain uses TRBV7-7 and TRBJ2-5, with TRBD2 as a possible D gene (5 bases). The germline V gene has CDR1 SSHAT and CDR2 FNYEAQ (reference sequence). The CDR3 is made up of 15 amino acids. In DNA, the CDR3 is TGTGCTAGCAGCTTAGACGAACGGACGGGGAAGACCCAGTACTTC. It codes for CASSLDERTGKTQYF.

This clonotype was detected ten times or more. The V call is TRBV7-8, the J call TRBJ1-1, with 7 bases that match TRBD1. V lost 3 bases to trimming and J lost 1 base; unmatched junction nucleotides: 2. The CDR3 has 14 amino acids. Germline CDR1 SGHVS, CDR2 FQNEAQ. The CDR3 is CASSLNRGNTEAFF. CDR3 nucleotide sequence: TGTGCCAGCAGCTTGAACAGGGGGAACACTGAAGCTTTCTTT.

Concerning this clonotype: A much larger clone lies a single base off, so this may be a read error. The chain recombines TRBV20-1 with TRBJ2-5; D gene ambiguous. Per the germline V gene, CDR1 is DFQATT and CDR2 is SNEGSKA (reference sequence). V was cut by 6 bases and J by 2 bases, with 13 bases left in between. This CDR3 has 13 amino acids. The CDR3 is CSATKLPQETQYF. In DNA, the CDR3 is TGCAGTGCCACCAAACTGCCACAAGAGACCCAGTACTTC.

In its sample, this clonotype was seen a few times. CDR3 sequence reads: CASSYSSPEANYGYTF. The CDR3 region has the DNA TGTGCCAGCAGTTACTCGTCCCCAGAAGCTAACTATGGCTACACCTTC. V and J are TRBV12-3 or TRBV12-4 and TRBJ1-2, with unresolved D. This CDR3 has 16 amino acids. V lost 4 bases and J 0 bases, leaving 15 bases between the germline ends.

The J gene is TRBJ1-2, the V gene TRBV30; a weak D match, TRBD1 (6 bases). The germline gives CDR1 GTSNPN, CDR2 SVGIG (reference sequence). CDR3 length: 14 residues. V was cut by 3 bases and J by 3 bases, with 14 bases left in between. This CDR3 reads CAWRITGRYYGYTF. DNA for the CDR3: TGTGCCTGGAGAATCACAGGGAGGTACTATGGCTACACCTTC.

This clonotype has a count of ten or more. The chain employs TRBV29-1 and TRBJ2-5; tentatively, D is TRBD2 (5 bases). CDR1 and CDR2 (germline): SQVTM, ANQGSEA. CDR3 length: 13 amino acids. Trimming took off 3 bases at V and 5 bases at J, with 13 bases between the two ends. CDR3 DNA: TGCAGCGTTGAGTTAACGGGGTTGGAGACCCAGTACTTC. Its protein is CSVELTGLETQYF.

The V gene is TRBV7-9, the J gene TRBJ1-5; 7 bases agree with TRBD1. Germline V gene data show CDR1 as SEHNR and CDR2 as FQNEAQ (reference sequence). This CDR3 comprises 13 residues. The V and J ends lost 7 bases and 0 bases, in that order; junction bases with no gene match: 0. CDR3 sequence: CASKGASNQPQHF. CDR3 nucleotides: TGTGCCAGCAAGGGGGCTAGCAATCAGCCCCAGCATTTT.

As concerns this clonotype: This may stem from a read error, because a much larger clone lies one nucleotide away. The chain uses TRBV11-3 and TRBJ2-2, with 7 bases fitting TRBD2. CDR1 is SGHNT and CDR2 is YENEEA in the germline V gene. The CDR3 has 15 amino acids. CDR3 in amino acids: CASSLSWESSGELIF. CDR3 in DNA: TGTGCCAGCAGCTTATCCTGGGAGAGCAGCGGGGAGCTGATTTTT.

This sequence joins TRBV6-2 or TRBV6-3 and TRBJ2-7, with no clear D. The V gene lost 2 bases and the J gene lost 1 base, with 12 bases spanning the gap. CDR3 length: 15 amino acids. Germline V gives CDR1 MNHEY, CDR2 SVGEGT. DNA for the CDR3: TGTGCCAGCAGTTACGTGAACACGCGATCCTACGAGCAGTACTTC. Its protein product is CASSYVNTRSYEQYF.

The rearrangement joins TRBV7-2 to TRBJ1-3; D possibly corresponds to TRBD1 (5 bases). The V end lost 4 bases, the J end lost 4 bases, and 14 bases lay between the germline ends. The CDR3 has 15 residues. The germline V gene has CDR1 SGHTA and CDR2 FQGNSA. The CDR3 nucleotides read TGTGCCAGCAGCTCCGCGGGGCTGGTAGGAAACACCATATATTTT. Translation gives CASSSAGLVGNTIYF.

This clonotype was counted only a few times. The chain couples TRBV29-1 to TRBJ2-5; possibly TRBD1 or TRBD2 for D (5 bases each). With 6 bases removed from V and 1 base from J, the gap between germline ends came to 12 bases. The germline gives CDR1 SQVTM, CDR2 ANQGSEA. There are 13 residues in the CDR3. CDR3 sequence (DNA): TGCAGCGTGGGCGATGGGGGCCAAGAGACCCAGTACTTC. Translated: CSVGDGGQETQYF. Variable domain in full (rest from reference TRBV29-1 and TRBJ2-5): SAVISQKPSRDICQRGTSLTIQCQVDSQVTMMFWYRQQPGQSLTLIATANQGSEATYESGFVIDKFPISRPNLTFSTLTVSNMSPEDSSIYLCSVGDGGQETQYFGPGTRLLVL.

This chain joins TRBV4-1 and TRBJ1-5, with D perhaps TRBD1 (5 bases). The V end was cut by 4 bases, the J end by 6 bases, with 16 bases between. The CDR3 runs 15 residues. Germline assignment: CDR1 MGHRA and CDR2 YSYEKL. The CDR3 DNA follows: TGCGCCAGCAGCCTCGAGCCCAGGGTGGGTCAGCCCCAGCATTTT. Amino acids: CASSLEPRVGQPQHF.

The V and J genes are TRBV5-1 and TRBJ2-1; tentative D call: TRBD2 (6 bases). The CDR3 runs 15 residues. The V gene's germline CDR1 is SGHRS and CDR2 YFSETQ. The germline V and J ends were trimmed by 3 bases and 2 bases, with 12 bases remaining between them. For the CDR3, the DNA is TGCGCCAGCAGCTCGGGACTGTTAGCCTACAATGAGCAGTTCTTC. Amino acid sequence: CASSSGLLAYNEQFF.